One TCR beta chain is described in this entry. Its specificity is not known. Vbeta (60) and Jbeta (13) primers were used in the PCR. Clones were sequenced by immunoSEQ multiplex PCR, and TCRdb holds only the in-frame ones, with some missing. This table has more than 150,000 clones, around 80% appearing once. The sample comes from a study of cytomegalovirus exposure and HLA in healthy donors. Regarding the study as a whole: Previous analysis showed most TCR beta V segments were productive about 90% or about 30% of the time. Reportedly, diagnosis of cytomegalovirus status by the classifier showed high specificity and sensitivity.

From germline, CDR1 is MNHEY and CDR2 SVGAGI. V was pared by 3 bases and J by 7 bases, with 6 bases of the junction left unmatched. The CDR3 totals 14 residues. The sequenced sample was PBMCs. J is TRBJ1-5 and V is TRBV6-5, with 7 nucleotides matching TRBD1. This TCR was recovered from a man between 18 and 29 years old in good health and CMV-seronegative. For the CDR3, the DNA is TGTGCCAGCAGTTATCGACAGGGCGGACAGCCCCAGCATTTT. Translation: CASSYRQGGQPQHF.